The clone carrying this T cell receptor beta chain came up a few times. Its antigen remains unknown. Expressed TCRB transcripts were sequenced because the isolated RNA had all been reverse transcribed beforehand. Profiled with immunoSEQ multiplex PCR; TCRdb holds only in-frame clones, not every one. The data show about 230,000 clones, 9.6% seen once. This sample is drawn from a study of beta chain features in type 1 diabetes. About the research overall: No age, gender or cell yield differences were seen between patients and healthy donors.

Whole-study results and caveats: The similarity of naive, central memory and Treg TCRB repertoires appeared greater among patients than among healthy donors. Highly expressing activated T cells could be over-counted with a cDNA template. Moderate but significant shortening of TCRB CDR3s was recorded in all four CD4+ subsets from Type 1 diabetes patients.

The source of this sequence is a woman aged 18-35 years in good health. The sample comprised naive CD4+ T cells from blood.

The DNA of the CDR3 is TGCGCCAGCAGCTTGGCGCTAGCGGGAGGGCCGGTCCAAGAGACCCAGTACTTC. Protein sequence: CASSLALAGGPVQETQYF. The chain is built from TRBV5-1 and TRBJ2-5; 12 positions agree with TRBD2. J lost 1 base, V lost 0 bases, and 7 bases had no gene match. This CDR3 has 18 amino acids. CDR1 and CDR2 from the germline V gene are SGHRS and YFSETQ. Supplemented by reference TRBV5-1 and TRBJ2-5, the full variable domain reads KAGVTQTPRYLIKTRGQQVTLSCSPISGHRSVSWYQQTPGQGLQFLFEYFSETQRNKGNFPGRFSGRQFSNSRSEMNVSTLELGDSALYLCASSLALAGGPVQETQYFGPGTRLLVL.